A single sample is the source of the 24 T cell receptor beta chains below, sequenced in a study of CD8+ T cells in alopecia areata. Extraction of RNA preceded its reverse transcription into cDNA, which served as the sequencing template. Using immunoSEQ multiplex PCR, the repertoire was profiled, and TCRdb retains in-frame clones only, with some absent. The sample yields about 200,000 clones, around 66% seen once. Described treatment: oral pan-JAK inhibitor, 5-10 mg twice daily. This sample comprised CD4+ T cells sorted from blood, obtained at week 4, from a patient treated with tofacitinib. The receptors stem from a human donor with alopecia areata.

This chain links TRBV7-2 with TRBJ2-1; D gene ambiguous. Germline values: CDR1 SGHTA, CDR2 FQGNSA. Trimming removed 5 bases at V and 10 bases at J, with 18 bases between. The CDR3 is 14 residues long. CDR3 sequence reads: CASSQKDGIGEQFF. The CDR3 DNA reads as TGTGCCAGCAGCCAAAAGGACGGAATAGGGGAGCAGTTCTTC.

The gene calls are TRBV6-5 and TRBJ2-5; tentative D call: TRBD2 (6 bases). The CDR3 has 12 residues. Germline CDR1 is MNHEY and CDR2 is SVGAGI. V dropped 5 bases and J dropped 10 bases, with 14 bases sitting between them. The CDR3 sequence: CASSPNQGGQYF. As DNA, the CDR3 is TGTGCCAGCAGTCCTAATCAGGGAGGCCAGTACTTC.

The V call is TRBV6-5, the J call TRBJ1-3; TRBD1 matches 7 bases. Germline assignment: CDR1 MNHEY and CDR2 SVGAGI. V gave up 2 bases and J gave up 4 bases; unmatched junction bases: 2. This CDR3 comprises 14 residues. The DNA of the CDR3 is TGTGCCAGCAGTTACACAGGGGTCGGAAACACCATATATTTT. Translating gives CASSYTGVGNTIYF.

This chain uses TRBV6-5 with TRBJ2-5; 9 nucleotides agree with TRBD2. This CDR3 comprises 14 residues. Trimming took 6 bases from V and 5 from J; bases not matched to a gene: 7. Per the germline V gene, CDR1 is MNHEY and CDR2 is SVGAGI. The CDR3 bases are TGTGCCAGCAGATCCTTAGCGGGGGTGGAGACCCAGTACTTC. It encodes CASRSLAGVETQYF.

As concerns this clone: Without the conserved terminal phenylalanine or tryptophan, this CDR3 likely stems from a read error. V is TRBV29-1 and J is TRBJ1-5; no clear D. The CDR3 extends over 14 amino acids. Germline CDR1 SQVTM, CDR2 ANQGSEA. V lost 5 bases and J lost 7, with 18 bases in between. Here the CDR3 DNA reads TGCAGCGTTAAGCTTCAGGAGGGAGGGCAGCCCCAGCATTTA. Residues: CSVKLQEGGQPQHL.

The V and J genes are TRBV7-9 and TRBJ1-4; 8 bases fit TRBD1. With 4 bases clipped from V and 8 bases from J, the junction kept 9 bases outside the gene matches. The germline CDR1 and CDR2 sequences are SEHNR and FQNEAQ (reference sequence). This CDR3 has 15 amino acids. In DNA form, the CDR3 reads TGTGCCAGCAGCTACGGCGACAGGGGTCCGGAAAAACTGTTTTTT. Its translation: CASSYGDRGPEKLFF.

The V gene is TRBV7-2, the J gene TRBJ2-6; possibly TRBD2 for D (6 bases). The CDR3 covers 14 residues. The germline gives CDR1 SGHTA, CDR2 FQGNSA. V was shortened by 8 bases and J by 0 bases, with 8 bases between the two germline ends. CDR3: CASGAGSGANVLTF. In DNA form, the CDR3 reads TGTGCCAGCGGAGCGGGCTCTGGGGCCAACGTCCTGACTTTC.

Only a few counts were recorded for this clone. CDR3 sequence reads: CASSQGRQPQHF. CDR3 in DNA: TGTGCCAGCAGCCAAGGTCGGCAGCCCCAGCATTTT. J is TRBJ1-5 and V is TRBV14; D unclear. V was cut by 1 base and J by 7 bases, with 5 bases left in between. CDR1 SGHDN and CDR2 FVKESK come from the germline V gene. The CDR3 is 12 amino acids. The full variable domain, its missing parts supplied by reference TRBV14 and TRBJ1-5, is EAGVTQFPSHSVIEKGQTVTLRCDPISGHDNLYWYRRVMGKEIKFLLHFVKESKQDESGMPNNRFLAERTGGTYSTLKVQPAELEDSGVYFCASSQGRQPQHFGDGTRLSIL.

The genes are TRBV7-9 and TRBJ1-1; D unclear. V lost 2 bases to trimming and J lost 3 bases, with 7 bases between them. Germline V gene sequence: CDR1 SEHNR, CDR2 FQNEAQ (reference sequence). This CDR3 is built from 13 residues. The CDR3 sequence is CASSLSGDTEAFF. CDR3 DNA sequence: TGTGCCAGCAGCTTAAGCGGGGACACTGAAGCTTTCTTT.

The chain employs TRBV7-9 and TRBJ1-1; possibly TRBD1 for D (6 bases). V was pared by 1 base and J by 5 bases, with 11 bases between. Looked up from germline, CDR1 is SEHNR and CDR2 is FQNEAQ (reference sequence). There are 14 residues in the CDR3. In DNA, the CDR3 is TGTGCCAGCAGCTTAGTTGGCAGGGGAACTGAAGCTTTCTTT. Amino acids: CASSLVGRGTEAFF.

The chain has TRBV9 and TRBJ1-2, with D uncertain. Trimming left V 2 bases short and J 7 bases short, with 9 bases between. Per the germline V gene, CDR1 is SGDLS and CDR2 is YYNGEE. The length of the CDR3 is 12 residues. This chain's CDR3 is CASSVDPGGYTF. The CDR3 coding sequence is TGTGCCAGCAGCGTTGACCCCGGTGGCTACACCTTC.

The rearrangement joins TRBV13 to TRBJ2-7; TRBD1 agrees at 7 bases. Trimming cost V 4 bases and J 7 bases; bases outside gene matches: 13. Germline loops: CDR1 PRHDT, CDR2 FYEKMQ (reference sequence). The CDR3 extends over 15 amino acids. The CDR3 DNA sequence: TGTGCCAGCAGCTCCAGCCCGACAGGGAACGGAGAGCAGTACTTC. It codes for CASSSSPTGNGEQYF.

This chain links TRBV5-5 with TRBJ2-1; D gene uncertain. V was shortened by 4 bases and J by 0 bases, with 5 bases between the two germline ends. Germline assignment: CDR1 SGHKS and CDR2 YYEKEE (reference sequence). The CDR3 is made up of 13 amino acids. CDR3 sequence reads: CASSQSSYNEQFF. The CDR3, as DNA: TGTGCCAGCAGCCAGTCCTCCTACAATGAGCAGTTCTTC. Filled out from reference TRBV5-5 and TRBJ2-1, the complete variable domain reads DAGVTQSPTHLIKTRGQQVTLRCSPISGHKSVSWYQQVLGQGPQFIFQYYEKEERGRGNFPDRFSARQFPNYSSELNVNALLLGDSALYLCASSQSSYNEQFFGPGTRLTVL.

This clone was counted a few times. One end of the junction varies from germline; a read error may be responsible. CDR3 sequence reads: CASSIPPGQPLF. The CDR3 DNA reads as TGCGCCAGCAGCATTCCTCCGGGACAGCCTCTCTTC. The chain links TRBV5-1 to TRBJ1-2, with 7 bases that match TRBD1. Germline V gene sequence: CDR1 SGHRS, CDR2 YFSETQ. The CDR3 consists of 12 residues.

The chain carries TRBV2 and TRBJ1-2, with 11 bases matching TRBD1. Germline values: CDR1 SNHLY, CDR2 FYNNEI. This CDR3 spans 15 amino acids. V lost 6 bases and J lost 4; bases outside the gene matches: 7. CDR3 nucleotide sequence: TGTGCCAGCAGCGTGGGACAGGGGGAGAGCTATGGCTACACCTTC. Translation: CASSVGQGESYGYTF.

This clone came up a few times. This chain connects TRBV5-1 to TRBJ1-1; no firm D call. V lost 5 bases and J 4 bases, leaving 12 bases between the germline ends. Germline CDR1 is SGHRS and CDR2 is YFSETQ. This CDR3 is 13 amino acids long. CDR3 nucleotides: TGCGCCAGCAGGTCGGAGAAAGGCACTGAAGCTTTCTTT. Residues: CASRSEKGTEAFF.

The chain has TRBV29-1 and TRBJ1-4; no definite D call. The germline V gene has CDR1 SQVTM and CDR2 ANQGSEA. CDR3 length: 14 residues. V shed 6 bases and J shed 7 bases, with 18 bases lying between them. CDR3 protein: CSVLMGGIPEKLFF. CDR3 bases: TGCAGCGTCCTCATGGGCGGGATCCCTGAAAAACTGTTTTTT.

The V gene is TRBV10-2, the J gene TRBJ2-5; a possible D gene is TRBD1 (6 bases). V lost 6 bases and J 3 bases, leaving 11 bases between the germline ends. Germline V gene lookup returns CDR1 WSHSY and CDR2 SAAADI. The CDR3 has 13 residues. Written as DNA, the CDR3 is TGCGCCAGCAGCACGCAGGGGAAAGAGACCCAGTACTTC. It codes for CASSTQGKETQYF.

This clone appeared once. This chain links TRBV30 with TRBJ2-2; 7 bases are shared with TRBD1. Germline trimming cut 6 bases from V and 0 bases from J; bases unmatched to any gene: 7. CDR1 GTSNPN and CDR2 SVGIG come from the germline V gene (reference sequence). The CDR3 is made up of 15 amino acids. CDR3 sequence reads: CACIGGRANTGELFF. As DNA, the CDR3 is TGTGCCTGTATAGGGGGCCGAGCGAACACCGGGGAGCTGTTTTTT.

The chain links TRBV5-1 to TRBJ2-7; unclear D gene. The CDR3 is made up of 14 amino acids. Trimming removed 1 base at V and 3 bases at J, with 11 bases between. CDR1 and CDR2 (germline): SGHRS, YFSETQ. As DNA, the CDR3 is TGCGCCAGCAGCTTGAATAACCCTGACTACGAGCAGTACTTC. It encodes CASSLNNPDYEQYF.

The chain combines TRBV6-6 with TRBJ1-2, with a tentative D call TRBD1 (6 bases). Trimming pared 4 bases from V and 0 bases from J, leaving 6 bases between. The CDR3 length is 13 residues. CDR1 MNHNY and CDR2 SVGAGI come from the germline V gene (reference sequence). The CDR3 nucleotides read TGTGCCAGCAGTTCAGGGGCTAACTATGGCTACACCTTC. This translates into CASSSGANYGYTF.

The V gene is TRBV5-5, the J gene TRBJ2-3; no clear D gene. The CDR3 contains 16 residues. The germline CDR1 and CDR2 sequences are SGHKS and YYEKEE (reference sequence). Trimming shortened V by 0 bases and J by 0 bases, and 11 bases separated the two germline ends. Here the CDR3 reads CASSLDLPASTDTQYF. Here the CDR3 DNA reads TGTGCCAGCAGCTTGGATTTGCCGGCGAGCACAGATACGCAGTATTTT.

This clone occurred a few times. The chain employs TRBV11-1 and TRBJ2-5, with no clear D. This CDR3 has 14 residues. Trimming removed 1 base at V and 4 bases at J, with 10 bases between. The germline CDR1 and CDR2 sequences are SGHAT and FQDESV (reference sequence). The CDR3 nucleotides read TGTGCCAGCAGCTTAGACTTAGGAAGAGAGACCCAGTACTTC. Translating gives CASSLDLGRETQYF.

This chain connects TRBV9 to TRBJ2-3; D unresolved. This CDR3 is built from 17 residues. Germline values: CDR1 SGDLS, CDR2 YYNGEE. Trimming stripped 3 bases from V and 0 bases from J, with 17 bases between. CDR3 bases: TGTGCCAGCAGCGGACGGGCCTCTTCACTTAGCACAGATACGCAGTATTTT. This sequence encodes CASSGRASSLSTDTQYF.